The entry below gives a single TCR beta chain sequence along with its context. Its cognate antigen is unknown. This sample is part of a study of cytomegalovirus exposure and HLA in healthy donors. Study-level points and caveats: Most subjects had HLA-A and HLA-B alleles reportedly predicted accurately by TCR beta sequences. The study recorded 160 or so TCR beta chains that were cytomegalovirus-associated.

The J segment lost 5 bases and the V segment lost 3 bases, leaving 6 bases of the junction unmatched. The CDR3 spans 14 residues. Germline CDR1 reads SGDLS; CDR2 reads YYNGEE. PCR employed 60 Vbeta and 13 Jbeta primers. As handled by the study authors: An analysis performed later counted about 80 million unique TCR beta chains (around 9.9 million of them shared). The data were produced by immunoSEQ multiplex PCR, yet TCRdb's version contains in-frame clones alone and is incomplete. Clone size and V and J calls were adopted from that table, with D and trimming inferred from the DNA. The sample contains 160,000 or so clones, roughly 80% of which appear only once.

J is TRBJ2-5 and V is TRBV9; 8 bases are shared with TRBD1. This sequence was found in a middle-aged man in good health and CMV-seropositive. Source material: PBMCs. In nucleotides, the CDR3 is TGTGCCAGCAGCGCCCAGGGGGCTGGGGAGACCCAGTACTTC. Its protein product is CASSAQGAGETQYF.